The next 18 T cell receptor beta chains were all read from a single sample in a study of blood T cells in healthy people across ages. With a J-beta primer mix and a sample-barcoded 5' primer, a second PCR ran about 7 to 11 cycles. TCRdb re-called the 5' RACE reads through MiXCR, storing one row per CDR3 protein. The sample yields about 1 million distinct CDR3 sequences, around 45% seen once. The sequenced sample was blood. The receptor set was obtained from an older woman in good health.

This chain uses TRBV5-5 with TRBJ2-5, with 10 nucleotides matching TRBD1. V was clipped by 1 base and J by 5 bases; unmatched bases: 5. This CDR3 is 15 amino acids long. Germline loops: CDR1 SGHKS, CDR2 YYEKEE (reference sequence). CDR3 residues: CASSLHDRGRETQYF. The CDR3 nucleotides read TGTGCCAGCAGCTTGCACGACAGGGGGCGGGAGACCCAGTACTTC.

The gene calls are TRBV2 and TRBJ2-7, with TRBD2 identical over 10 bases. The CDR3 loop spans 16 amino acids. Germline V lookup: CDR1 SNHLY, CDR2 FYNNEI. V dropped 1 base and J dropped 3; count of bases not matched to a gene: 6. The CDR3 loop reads CASSEGSGRAYYEQYF. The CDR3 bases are TGTGCCAGCAGTGAAGGGAGCGGGAGGGCCTACTACGAGCAGTACTTC.

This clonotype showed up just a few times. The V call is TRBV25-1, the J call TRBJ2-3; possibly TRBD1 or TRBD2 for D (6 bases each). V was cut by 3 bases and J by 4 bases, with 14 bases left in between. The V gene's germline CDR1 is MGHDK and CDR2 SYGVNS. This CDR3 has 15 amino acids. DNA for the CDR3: TGTGCCAGCAGTGACTCCCGGGGGCACGCAGATACGCAGTATTTT. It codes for CASSDSRGHADTQYF.

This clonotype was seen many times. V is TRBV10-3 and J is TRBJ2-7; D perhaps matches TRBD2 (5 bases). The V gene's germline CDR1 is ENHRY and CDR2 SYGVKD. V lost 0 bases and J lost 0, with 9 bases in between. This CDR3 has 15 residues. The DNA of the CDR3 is TGTGCCATCAGTGAGTCCTATAGCGTCTCCTACGAGCAGTACTTC. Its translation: CAISESYSVSYEQYF.

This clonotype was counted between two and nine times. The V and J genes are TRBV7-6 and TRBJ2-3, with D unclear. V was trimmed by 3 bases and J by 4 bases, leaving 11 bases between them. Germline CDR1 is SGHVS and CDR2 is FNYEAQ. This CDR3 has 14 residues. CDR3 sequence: CASSFGQKADTQYF. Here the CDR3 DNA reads TGTGCCAGCAGCTTCGGCCAAAAGGCAGATACGCAGTATTTT.

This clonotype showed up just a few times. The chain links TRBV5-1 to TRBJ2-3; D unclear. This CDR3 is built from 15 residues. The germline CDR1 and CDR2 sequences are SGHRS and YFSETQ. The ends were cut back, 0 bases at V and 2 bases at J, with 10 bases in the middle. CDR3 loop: CASSLAEYLTDTQYF. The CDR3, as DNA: TGCGCCAGCAGCTTGGCCGAATACCTCACAGATACGCAGTATTTT.

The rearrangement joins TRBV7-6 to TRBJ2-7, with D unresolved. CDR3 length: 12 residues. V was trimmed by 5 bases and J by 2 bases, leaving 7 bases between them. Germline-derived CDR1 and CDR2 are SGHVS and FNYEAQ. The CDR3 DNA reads TGTGCCAGCAGCAAAGTAGCCTACGAGCAGTACTTC. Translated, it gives CASSKVAYEQYF.

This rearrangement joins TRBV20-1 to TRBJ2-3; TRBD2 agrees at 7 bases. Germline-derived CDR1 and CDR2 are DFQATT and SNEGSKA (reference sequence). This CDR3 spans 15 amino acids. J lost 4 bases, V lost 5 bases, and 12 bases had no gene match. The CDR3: CSALGGGSHADTQYF. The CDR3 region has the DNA TGCAGTGCTCTGGGCGGGGGAAGTCACGCAGATACGCAGTATTTT.

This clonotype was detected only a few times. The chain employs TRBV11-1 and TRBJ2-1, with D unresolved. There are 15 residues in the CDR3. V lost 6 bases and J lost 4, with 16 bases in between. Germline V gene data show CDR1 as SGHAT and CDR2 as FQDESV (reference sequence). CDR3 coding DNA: TGTGCCAGCAGGACATTGGTAGGGTTATACAATGAGCAGTTCTTC. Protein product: CASRTLVGLYNEQFF.

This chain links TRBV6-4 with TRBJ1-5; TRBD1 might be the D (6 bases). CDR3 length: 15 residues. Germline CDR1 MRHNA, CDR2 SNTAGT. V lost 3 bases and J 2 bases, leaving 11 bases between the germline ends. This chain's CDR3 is CASSEQGTGNQPQHF. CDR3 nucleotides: TGTGCCAGCAGTGAACAGGGTACGGGCAATCAGCCCCAGCATTTT.

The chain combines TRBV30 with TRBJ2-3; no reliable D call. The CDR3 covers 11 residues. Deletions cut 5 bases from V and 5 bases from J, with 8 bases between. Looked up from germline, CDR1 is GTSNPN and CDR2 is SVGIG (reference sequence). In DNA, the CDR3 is TGTGCCTGGGGACCAGGAGATACGCAGTATTTT. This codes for CAWGPGDTQYF. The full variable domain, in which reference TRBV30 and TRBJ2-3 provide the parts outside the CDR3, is SQTIHQWPATLVQPVGSPLSLECTVEGTSNPNLYWYRQAAGRGLQLLFYSVGIGQISSEVPQNLSASRPQDRQFILSSKKLLLSDSGFYLCAWGPGDTQYFGPGTRLTVL.

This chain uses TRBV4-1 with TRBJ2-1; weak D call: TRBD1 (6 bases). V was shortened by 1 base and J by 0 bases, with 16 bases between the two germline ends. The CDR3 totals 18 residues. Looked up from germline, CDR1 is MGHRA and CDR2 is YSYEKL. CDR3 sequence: CASSQVSQGRSSYNEQFF. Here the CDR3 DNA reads TGCGCCAGCAGCCAAGTTTCGCAGGGGCGAAGCTCCTACAATGAGCAGTTCTTC.

The CDR3 bases are TGTGCCATCAGCCCCCGAGAGGGCACAGATACGCAGTATTTT. It specifies CAISPREGTDTQYF. The chain is built from TRBV10-3 and TRBJ2-3; unclear D gene. The CDR3 length is 14 residues. The V end lost 6 bases, the J end lost 1 base, and 11 bases lay between the germline ends. CDR1 and CDR2 from the germline V gene are ENHRY and SYGVKD.

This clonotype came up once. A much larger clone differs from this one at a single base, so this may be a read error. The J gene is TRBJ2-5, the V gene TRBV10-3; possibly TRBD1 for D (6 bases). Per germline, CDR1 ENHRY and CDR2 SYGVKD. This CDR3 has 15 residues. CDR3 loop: CATSVSGTRQETQYF. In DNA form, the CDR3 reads TGTGCCACCAGTGTTTCCGGGACAAGACAAGAGACCCAGTACTTC.

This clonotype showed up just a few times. The CDR3 DNA follows: TGCGCCAGCAGCACGCGCAGCCACTACGAGCAGTACTTC. Residues: CASSTRSHYEQYF. This chain connects TRBV5-1 to TRBJ2-7; D uncertain. The CDR3 covers 13 residues. The V end was cut by 4 bases, the J end by 3 bases, with 11 bases between. CDR1 and CDR2 (germline): SGHRS, YFSETQ.

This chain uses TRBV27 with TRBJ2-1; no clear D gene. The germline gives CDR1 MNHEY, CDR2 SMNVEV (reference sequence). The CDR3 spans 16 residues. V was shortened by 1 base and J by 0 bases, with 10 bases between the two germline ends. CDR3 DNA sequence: TGTGCCAGCAGTTTATTCGCGAAAAGCTCCTACAATGAGCAGTTCTTC. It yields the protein CASSLFAKSSYNEQFF.

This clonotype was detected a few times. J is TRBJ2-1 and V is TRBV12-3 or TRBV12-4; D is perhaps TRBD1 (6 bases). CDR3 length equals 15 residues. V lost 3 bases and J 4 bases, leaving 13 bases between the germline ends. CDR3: CASSFGGGAYNEQFF. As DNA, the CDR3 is TGTGCCAGCAGTTTTGGTGGGGGCGCGTACAATGAGCAGTTCTTC.

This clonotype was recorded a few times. The CDR3 bases are TGTGCCAGCAGTCCCCCCTGGGACACCTTGAGGGAGCAGTACTTC. This sequence encodes CASSPPWDTLREQYF. The V and J genes are TRBV4-2 and TRBJ2-5; tentatively, D is TRBD1 (6 bases). CDR3 size: 15 residues. V shed 6 bases and J shed 11 bases, with 25 bases lying between them. CDR1 is LGHNA, CDR2 YNFKEQ, per germline.